The clone carrying this TCR beta chain was observed once. These data come from a study of blood T cell repertoires in COVID-19. Study at large: COVID-19 samples, acute and convalescent, were from the United States, Italy and Spain. T cells, B-cell-depleted T cells, or PBMCs provided the cDNA or gDNA that served as material.

The assay was immunoSEQ multiplex PCR, and TCRdb's table has in-frame clones only and misses some. The table includes some 260,000 clones, roughly 87% detected once. The sequence was collected from a woman aged 25 to 39 with acute COVID-19. Sequenced input: PBMCs or T cells enriched from blood (not recorded which).

The CDR3 region has the DNA TGTGCCAGCAGCGCCACGTCGCTGGGGCTTGGTGAGCAGTTCTTC. It yields the protein CASSATSLGLGEQFF. The rearrangement joins TRBV7-2 to TRBJ2-1; D may be TRBD1 (5 bases). There are 15 residues in the CDR3. V gave up 5 bases and J gave up 9 bases, with 20 bases separating them. From germline, CDR1 is SGHTA and CDR2 FQGNSA. The full variable domain, with the rest looked up from reference TRBV7-2 and TRBJ2-1, is GAGVSQSPSNKVTEKGKDVELRCDPISGHTALYWYRQSLGQGLEFLIYFQGNSAPDKSGLPSDRFSAERTGGSVSTLTIQRTQQEDSAVYLCASSATSLGLGEQFFGPGTRLTVL.